What follows are 7 T cell receptor beta chains derived from one specimen sequenced in a study of blood T cell repertoires in COVID-19. Assay used: immunoSEQ multiplex PCR; TCRdb lists only in-frame clones, some missing. The sample lists about 200,000 clones, approximately 82% occurring once. Sample: PBMCs or T cells enriched from blood (not recorded which). Receptors originate from a man between 40 and 49 years old who had recovered from COVID-19.

V usage is TRBV20-1 and J usage is TRBJ1-1, with D possibly TRBD1 on 6 matching bases. Trimming cost V 3 bases and J 7 bases, with 9 bases left between them. Germline lookup yields CDR1 DFQATT and CDR2 SNEGSKA (reference sequence). This CDR3 has 11 amino acids. CDR3 sequence: CSASKGVEAFF. The CDR3 region has the DNA TGCAGTGCTAGTAAGGGGGTTGAAGCTTTCTTT.

The J gene is TRBJ2-7, the V gene TRBV6-6, with TRBD2 matching 8 bases. The CDR3 is 12 residues long. V shed 5 bases and J 6 bases; nucleotides not matched to a gene: 3. CDR1 and CDR2 from the germline V gene are MNHNY and SVGAGI (reference sequence). The DNA of the CDR3 is TGTGCCAGCAGTGCCGGGAGGGCCGAGCAGTACTTC. This sequence encodes CASSAGRAEQYF.

The V and J genes are TRBV6-2 or TRBV6-3 and TRBJ1-5; possible D gene TRBD1, 5 bases. This CDR3 spans 14 amino acids. V gave up 6 bases and J gave up 7 bases, with 16 bases separating them. The V gene's germline CDR1 is MNHEY and CDR2 SVGEGT. The CDR3 DNA follows: TGTGCCAGCAGCCGTCGGGGGGTAGGCCAGCCCCAGCATTTT. Its translation: CASSRRGVGQPQHF.

A few counts support this clone. The rearrangement uses TRBV5-4 and TRBJ1-3; no clear D. Trimming left V 0 bases short and J 0 bases short, with 7 bases between. The germline V gene has CDR1 SGHNT and CDR2 YYREEE (reference sequence). The CDR3 loop spans 15 amino acids. CDR3 coding DNA: TGTGCCAGCAGCTTGGACACCAACTCTGGAAACACCATATATTTT. Translated, it gives CASSLDTNSGNTIYF.

This CDR3 reads CASSPSSGVTYNEQFF. The CDR3 coding sequence is TGTGCCAGCTCACCAAGTTCGGGAGTAACCTACAATGAGCAGTTCTTC. V gene TRBV18 combines with J gene TRBJ2-1; the D gene is possibly TRBD2 (6 bases). V gave up 2 bases and J gave up 2 bases, with 13 bases separating them. This CDR3 contains 16 residues. The V gene's germline CDR1 is KGHSH and CDR2 LQKENI.

This chain joins TRBV4-3 and TRBJ1-4; D gene ambiguous. The CDR3 covers 16 residues. V was cut by 5 bases and J by 8 bases, with 21 bases left in between. Germline V lookup: CDR1 LGHNA, CDR2 YSLEER. This CDR3 is CASSESGVSGREKLFF. The CDR3 DNA reads TGCGCCAGCAGCGAATCTGGCGTAAGCGGTAGAGAAAAACTGTTTTTT.

V and J are TRBV4-1 and TRBJ2-6; TRBD2 matches at 7 bases. The CDR3 runs 16 residues. Germline CDR1 and CDR2: MGHRA and YSYEKL. The V segment lost 6 bases and the J segment 3 bases; nucleotides outside the gene matches: 8. The CDR3 spells CASSGLAGVGANVLTF. The CDR3 nucleotides are TGCGCCAGCAGTGGATTGGCGGGAGTTGGGGCCAACGTCCTGACTTTC.